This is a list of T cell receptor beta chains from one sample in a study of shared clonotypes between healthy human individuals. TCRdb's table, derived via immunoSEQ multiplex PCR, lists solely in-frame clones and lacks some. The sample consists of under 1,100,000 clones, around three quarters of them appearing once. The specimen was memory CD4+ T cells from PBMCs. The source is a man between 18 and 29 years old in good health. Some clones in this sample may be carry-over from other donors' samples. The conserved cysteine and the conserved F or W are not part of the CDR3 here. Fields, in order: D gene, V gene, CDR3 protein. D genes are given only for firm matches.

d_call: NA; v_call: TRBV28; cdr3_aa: ASSLNWGAGETQY
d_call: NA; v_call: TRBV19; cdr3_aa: ASSRGGQAGNTIY
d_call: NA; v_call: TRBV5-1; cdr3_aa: ASSFPDSVQY
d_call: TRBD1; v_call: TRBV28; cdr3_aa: ASRGTVNNQPQH
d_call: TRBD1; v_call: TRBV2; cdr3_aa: ASRGGQGRGNTEAF
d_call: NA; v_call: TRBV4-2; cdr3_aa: ASSQAIETLFGTQY
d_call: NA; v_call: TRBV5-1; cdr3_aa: ASSLFVEVYEQY
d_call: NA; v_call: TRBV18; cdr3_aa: ASSPTGNSGNTIY
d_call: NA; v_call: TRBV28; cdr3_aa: ASSLGRGGSDEQY
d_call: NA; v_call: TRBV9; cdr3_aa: ASSVAGENTEAF
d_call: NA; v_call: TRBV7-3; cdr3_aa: ASSPLSGTPNTGELF
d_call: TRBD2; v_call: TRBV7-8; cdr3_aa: ASSSTSSGNNEQF
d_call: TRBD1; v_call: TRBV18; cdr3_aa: ASLAQGAIEAF
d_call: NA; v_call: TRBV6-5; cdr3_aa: ASTQGSNQPQH
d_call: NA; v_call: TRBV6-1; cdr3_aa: ASRAGGSNQPQH
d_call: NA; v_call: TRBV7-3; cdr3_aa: ASSPTPGLVLT
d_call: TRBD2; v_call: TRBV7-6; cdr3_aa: ASSLGASGRPDTQY
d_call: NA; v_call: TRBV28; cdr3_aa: ASSLKLNTEAF
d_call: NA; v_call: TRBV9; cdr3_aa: ASSVGTGATDTQY
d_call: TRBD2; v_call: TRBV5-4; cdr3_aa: ASSLAGLAGAEQF
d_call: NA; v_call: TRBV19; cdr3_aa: ASRGDSSRITEAF
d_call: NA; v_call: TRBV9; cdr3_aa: ASSVRLIVRAENYGYT
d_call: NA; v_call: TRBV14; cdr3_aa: ASSQLTPNYGYT
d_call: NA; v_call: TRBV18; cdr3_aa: ASSPLGSSYGYT
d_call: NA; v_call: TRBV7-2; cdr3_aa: ASSPHRRNIQY
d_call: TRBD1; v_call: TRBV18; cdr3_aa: ASSPGGGRNQPQH
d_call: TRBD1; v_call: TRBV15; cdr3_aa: ATSRGGQGGNNERF
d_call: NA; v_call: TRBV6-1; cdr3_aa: ASRRGGGPYEQY
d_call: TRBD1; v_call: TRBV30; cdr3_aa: AWSRGPTNYGYT